Sequencing of this TCR beta chain was carried out in a study of identical twins. Study findings and constraints: Abundant beta clonotypes from cord blood bore fewer insertions; memory repertoires lacked this pattern. A cross-sectional statistical analysis, not follow-up of the same donors, supported the conclusions.

Template switching created a universal primer site, and the cDNA included unique molecular identifiers. In TCRdb, the 5' RACE reads were re-called with MiXCR into one record per CDR3 protein. The sample carries 200,000 to 250,000 distinct CDR3 sequences, roughly an eighth recorded once. This clonotype was recorded a few times. Its target is unknown. These data were also filed under a second study, of yellow fever vaccine responses in identical twins. That work contributes: Reportedly, twins showed a vaccine T cell response that looked partly convergent and partly personalized.

The source of this sequence is a woman aged 18-29 years in good health. The sample comprised memory (CD45RO+) T cells sorted from blood.

The CDR3 nucleotides are TGTGCCAGCAGCGTTAAGGGAGGAGGCACAGATACGCAGTATTTT. Protein product: CASSVKGGGTDTQYF. The chain joins TRBV9 to TRBJ2-3; D might be TRBD2 (6 bases). CDR3 length: 15 amino acids. V lost 2 bases and J 1 base, leaving 11 bases between the germline ends. Per the germline V gene, CDR1 is SGDLS and CDR2 is YYNGEE.